This TCR beta chain was retrieved from a study of identical twins. This clonotype was seen at least ten times. V lost 0 bases, J lost 8 bases, and 15 bases lay in between. The CDR3 is 15 residues long. Addition of a universal primer site occurred through template switching, and cDNA carried unique molecular identifiers. Via MiXCR, TCRdb re-called the 5' RACE reads, giving one row per CDR3 protein. The sample has hundreds of thousands of distinct CDR3 sequences; 24% are singletons. The donor group consisted entirely of healthy Caucasians. This sample was shared with a second study, whose subject was T cells expressing NK-cell markers. That paper notes: About six donors carried dominant NKG2C+ clonotypes that made up roughly 1.0-7.5% of their CD8+ T cells.

This chain uses TRBV12-3 or TRBV12-4 with TRBJ2-3; a weak D match, TRBD1 (5 bases). The sample consisted of CD4+ T cells sorted from blood. This receptor was taken from a woman between 18 and 30 years old in good health. The CDR3 sequence: CASSLANRKTATQYF. CDR3 coding DNA: TGTGCCAGCAGTTTAGCCAACAGGAAAACTGCTACGCAGTATTTT.